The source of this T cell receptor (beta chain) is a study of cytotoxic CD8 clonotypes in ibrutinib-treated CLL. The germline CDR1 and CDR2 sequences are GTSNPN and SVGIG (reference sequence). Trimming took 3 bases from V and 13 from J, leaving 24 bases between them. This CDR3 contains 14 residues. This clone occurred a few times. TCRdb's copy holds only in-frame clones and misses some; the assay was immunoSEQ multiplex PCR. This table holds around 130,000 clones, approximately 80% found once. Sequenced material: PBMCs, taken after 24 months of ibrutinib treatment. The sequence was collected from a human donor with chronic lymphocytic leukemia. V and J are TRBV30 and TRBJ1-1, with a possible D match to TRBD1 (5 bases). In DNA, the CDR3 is TGTGCCTGGAGGGAAGACAGCGATCACCCTCTCGATTTCTTT. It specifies CAWREDSDHPLDFF.